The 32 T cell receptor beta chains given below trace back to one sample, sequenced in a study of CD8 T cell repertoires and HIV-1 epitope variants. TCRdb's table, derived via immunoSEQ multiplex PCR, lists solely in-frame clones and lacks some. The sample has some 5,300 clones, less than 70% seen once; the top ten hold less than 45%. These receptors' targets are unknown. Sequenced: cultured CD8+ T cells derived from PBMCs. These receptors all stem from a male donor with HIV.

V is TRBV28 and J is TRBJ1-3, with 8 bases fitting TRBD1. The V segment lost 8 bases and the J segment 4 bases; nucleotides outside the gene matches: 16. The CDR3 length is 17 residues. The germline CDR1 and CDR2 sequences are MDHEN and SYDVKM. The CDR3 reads CASAYGTGDPWGNTIYF. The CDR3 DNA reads TGTGCCAGCGCATACGGGACAGGTGATCCCTGGGGAAACACCATATATTTT.

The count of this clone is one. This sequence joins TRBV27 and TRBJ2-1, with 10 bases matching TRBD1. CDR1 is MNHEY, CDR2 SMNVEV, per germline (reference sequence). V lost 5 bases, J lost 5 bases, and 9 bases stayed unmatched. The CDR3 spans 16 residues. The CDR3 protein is CASSPRQGAPDNEQFF. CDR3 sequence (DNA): TGTGCCAGCAGTCCTAGACAGGGGGCCCCCGACAATGAGCAGTTCTTC.

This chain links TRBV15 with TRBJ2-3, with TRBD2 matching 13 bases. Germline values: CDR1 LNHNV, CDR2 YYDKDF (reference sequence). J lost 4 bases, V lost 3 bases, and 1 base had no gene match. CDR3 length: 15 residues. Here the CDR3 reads CATSSTSGGADTQYF. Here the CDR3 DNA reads TGTGCCACCAGCAGTACTAGCGGGGGGGCAGATACGCAGTATTTT.

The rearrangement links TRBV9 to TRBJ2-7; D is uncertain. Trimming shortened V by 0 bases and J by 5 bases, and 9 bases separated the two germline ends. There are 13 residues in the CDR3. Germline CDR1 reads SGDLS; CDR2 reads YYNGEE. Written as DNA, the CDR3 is TGTGCCAGCAGCGTAGACGTAACTGACGAGCAGTACTTC. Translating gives CASSVDVTDEQYF.

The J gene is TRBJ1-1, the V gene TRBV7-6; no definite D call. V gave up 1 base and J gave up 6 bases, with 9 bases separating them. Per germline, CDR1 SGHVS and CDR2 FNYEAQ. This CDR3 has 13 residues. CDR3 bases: TGTGCCAGCAGCTTAGAAGCGAGGGCTGAAGCTTTCTTT. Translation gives CASSLEARAEAFF.

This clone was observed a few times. CDR3 region: CASRPGQGTFNEQFF. CDR3 sequence (DNA): TGTGCCAGCAGACCAGGACAGGGAACATTTAATGAGCAGTTCTTC. This chain joins TRBV5-4 and TRBJ2-1, with 8 bases aligning to TRBD1. From germline, CDR1 is SGHNT and CDR2 YYREEE (reference sequence). The CDR3 loop spans 15 amino acids. Trimming cost V 5 bases and J 7 bases; bases outside gene matches: 11.

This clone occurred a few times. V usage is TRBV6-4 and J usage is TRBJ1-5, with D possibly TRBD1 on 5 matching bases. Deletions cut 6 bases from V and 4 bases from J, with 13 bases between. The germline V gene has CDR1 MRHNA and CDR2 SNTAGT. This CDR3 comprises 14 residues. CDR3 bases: TGTGCCAGCAGATCCGTACAGGAAAATCAGCCCCAGCATTTT. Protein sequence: CASRSVQENQPQHF.

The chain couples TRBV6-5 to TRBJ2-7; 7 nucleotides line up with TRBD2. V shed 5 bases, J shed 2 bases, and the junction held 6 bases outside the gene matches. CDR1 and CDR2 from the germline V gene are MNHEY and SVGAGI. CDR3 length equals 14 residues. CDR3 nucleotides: TGTGCCAGCAGTCAGACTAGCTTCCCCTACGAGCAGTACTTC. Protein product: CASSQTSFPYEQYF.

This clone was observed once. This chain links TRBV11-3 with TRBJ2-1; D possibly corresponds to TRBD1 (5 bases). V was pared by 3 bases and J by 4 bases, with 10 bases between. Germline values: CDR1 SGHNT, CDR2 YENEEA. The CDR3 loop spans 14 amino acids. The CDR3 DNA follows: TGTGCCAGCAGCTTGGAAGGGGCATACAATGAGCAGTTCTTC. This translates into CASSLEGAYNEQFF.

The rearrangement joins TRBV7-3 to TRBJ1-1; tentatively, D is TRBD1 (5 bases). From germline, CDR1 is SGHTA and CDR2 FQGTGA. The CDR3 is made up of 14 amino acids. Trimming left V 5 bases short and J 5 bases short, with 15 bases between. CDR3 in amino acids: CASSPLGGVTEAFF. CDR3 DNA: TGTGCCAGCAGCCCACTTGGGGGGGTTACTGAAGCTTTCTTT.

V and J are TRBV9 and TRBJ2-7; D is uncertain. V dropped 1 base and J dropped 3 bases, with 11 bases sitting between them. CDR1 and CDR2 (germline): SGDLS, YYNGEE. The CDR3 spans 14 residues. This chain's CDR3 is CASSVNGRNYEQYF. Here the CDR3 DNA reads TGTGCCAGCAGCGTAAACGGCAGAAACTACGAGCAGTACTTC. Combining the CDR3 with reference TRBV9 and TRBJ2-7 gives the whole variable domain DSGVTQTPKHLITATGQRVTLRCSPRSGDLSVYWYQQSLDQGLQFLIQYYNGEERAKGNILERFSAQQFPDLHSELNLSSLELGDSALYFCASSVNGRNYEQYFGPGTRLTVT.

The CDR3 region has the DNA TGTGCCAGTAGTACCAGGGGTTACACTGAAGCTTTCTTT. Its translation is CASSTRGYTEAFF. The chain recombines TRBV19 with TRBJ1-1; possibly TRBD1 for D (6 bases). This CDR3 has 13 amino acids. Trimming left V 4 bases short and J 3 bases short, with 9 bases between. CDR1 and CDR2 (germline): LNHDA, SQIVND (reference sequence).

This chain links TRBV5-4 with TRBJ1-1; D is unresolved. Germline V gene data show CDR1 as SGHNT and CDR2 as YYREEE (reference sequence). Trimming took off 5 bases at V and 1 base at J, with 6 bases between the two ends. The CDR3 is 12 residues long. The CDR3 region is CASSWGNTEAFF. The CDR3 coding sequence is TGTGCCAGCAGTTGGGGGAACACTGAAGCTTTCTTT.

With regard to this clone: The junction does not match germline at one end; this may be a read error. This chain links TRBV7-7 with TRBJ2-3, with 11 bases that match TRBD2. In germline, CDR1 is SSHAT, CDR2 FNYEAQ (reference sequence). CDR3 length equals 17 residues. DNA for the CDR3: TGTGCTAGCAGCGCTGCCACTAGCGGGAGTGGGCCAGATACGCAGTATTTT. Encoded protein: CASSAATSGSGPDTQYF.

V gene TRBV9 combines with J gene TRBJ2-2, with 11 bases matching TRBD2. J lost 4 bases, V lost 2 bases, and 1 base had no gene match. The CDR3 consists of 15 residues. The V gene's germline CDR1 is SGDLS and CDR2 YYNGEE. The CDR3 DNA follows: TGTGCCAGCAGCGTTAGCGGGGGGGCCACCGGGGAGCTGTTTTTT. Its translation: CASSVSGGATGELFF.

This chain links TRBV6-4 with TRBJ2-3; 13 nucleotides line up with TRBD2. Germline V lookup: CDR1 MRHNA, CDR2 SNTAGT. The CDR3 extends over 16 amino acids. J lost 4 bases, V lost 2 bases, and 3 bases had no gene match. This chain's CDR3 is CASSDATSGGSDTQYF. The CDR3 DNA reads TGTGCCAGCAGTGACGCGACTAGCGGGGGGTCAGATACGCAGTATTTT.

CDR3 region: CSVIKGVYEQYF. In DNA, the CDR3 is TGCAGCGTTATTAAAGGGGTTTACGAGCAGTACTTC. The J gene is TRBJ2-7, the V gene TRBV29-1, with TRBD1 as a possible D gene (5 bases). V lost 5 bases and J 4 bases, leaving 12 bases between the germline ends. The germline CDR1 and CDR2 sequences are SQVTM and ANQGSEA. The CDR3 is 12 residues long.

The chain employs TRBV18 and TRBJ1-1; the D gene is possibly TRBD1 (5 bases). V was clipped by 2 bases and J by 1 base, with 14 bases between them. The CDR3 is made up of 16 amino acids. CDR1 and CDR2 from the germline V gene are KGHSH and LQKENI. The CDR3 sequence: CASSPGAAGRNTEAFF. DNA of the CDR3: TGTGCCAGCTCACCAGGGGCCGCGGGTAGGAACACTGAAGCTTTCTTT.

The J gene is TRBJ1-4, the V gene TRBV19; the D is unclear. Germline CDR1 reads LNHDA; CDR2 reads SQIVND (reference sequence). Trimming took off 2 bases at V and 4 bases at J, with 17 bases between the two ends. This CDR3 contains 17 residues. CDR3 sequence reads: CASSITTRPSINEKLFF. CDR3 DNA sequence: TGTGCCAGTAGTATAACGACTCGTCCCAGCATTAATGAAAAACTGTTTTTT.

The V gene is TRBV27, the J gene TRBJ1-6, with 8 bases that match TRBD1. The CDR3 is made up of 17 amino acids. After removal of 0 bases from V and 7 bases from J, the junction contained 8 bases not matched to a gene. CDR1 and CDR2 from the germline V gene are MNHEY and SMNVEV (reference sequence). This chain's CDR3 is CASSLSLTGAWNSPLHF. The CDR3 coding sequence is TGTGCCAGCAGTTTATCGTTGACAGGGGCTTGGAATTCACCCCTCCACTTT.

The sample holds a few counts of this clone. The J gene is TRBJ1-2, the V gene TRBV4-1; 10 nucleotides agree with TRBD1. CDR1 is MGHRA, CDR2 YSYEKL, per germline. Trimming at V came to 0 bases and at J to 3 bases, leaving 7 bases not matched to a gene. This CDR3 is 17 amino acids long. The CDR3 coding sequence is TGCGCCAGCAGCCAAGATCGACAGGGGGCTCAGGACTATGGCTACACCTTC. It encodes CASSQDRQGAQDYGYTF.

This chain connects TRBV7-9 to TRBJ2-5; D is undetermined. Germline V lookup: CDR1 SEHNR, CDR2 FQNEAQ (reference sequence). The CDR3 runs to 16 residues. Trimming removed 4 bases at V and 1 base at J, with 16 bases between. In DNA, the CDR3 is TGTGCCAGCAGCTCCGACCACGCGGTCGTCCAAGAGACCCAGTACTTC. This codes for CASSSDHAVVQETQYF.

For the CDR3, the DNA is TGTGCCAGCAGCTATAAGAACACCGGGGAGCTGTTTTTT. This translates into CASSYKNTGELFF. The chain carries TRBV13 and TRBJ2-2; D remains unclear. The CDR3 extends over 13 amino acids. Germline CDR1 and CDR2: PRHDT and FYEKMQ (reference sequence). Trimming left V 4 bases short and J 1 base short, with 4 bases between.

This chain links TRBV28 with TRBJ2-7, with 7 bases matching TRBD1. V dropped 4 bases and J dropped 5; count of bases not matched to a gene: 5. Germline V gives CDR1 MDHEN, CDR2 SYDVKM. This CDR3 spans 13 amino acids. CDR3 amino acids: CASSSDRADEQYF. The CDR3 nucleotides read TGTGCCAGCAGTTCAGACAGGGCAGACGAGCAGTACTTC. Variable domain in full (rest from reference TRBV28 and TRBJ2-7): DVKVTQSSRYLVKRTGEKVFLECVQDMDHENMFWYRQDPGLGLRLIYFSYDVKMKEKGDIPEGYSVSREKKERFSLILESASTNQTSMYLCASSSDRADEQYFGPGTRLTVT.

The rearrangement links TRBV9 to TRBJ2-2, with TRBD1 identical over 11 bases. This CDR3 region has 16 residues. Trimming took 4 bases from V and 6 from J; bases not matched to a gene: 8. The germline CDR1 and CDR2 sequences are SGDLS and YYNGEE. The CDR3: CASSPGQGAVAGELFF. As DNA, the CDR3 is TGTGCCAGCAGCCCAGGACAGGGGGCTGTCGCCGGGGAGCTGTTTTTT.

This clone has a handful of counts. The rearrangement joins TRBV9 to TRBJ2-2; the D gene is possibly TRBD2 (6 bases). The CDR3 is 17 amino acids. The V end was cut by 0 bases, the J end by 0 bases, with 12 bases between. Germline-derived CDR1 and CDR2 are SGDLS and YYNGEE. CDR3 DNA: TGTGCCAGCAGCGTAGCTAGGGGAGGAACGAACACCGGGGAGCTGTTTTTT. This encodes CASSVARGGTNTGELFF.

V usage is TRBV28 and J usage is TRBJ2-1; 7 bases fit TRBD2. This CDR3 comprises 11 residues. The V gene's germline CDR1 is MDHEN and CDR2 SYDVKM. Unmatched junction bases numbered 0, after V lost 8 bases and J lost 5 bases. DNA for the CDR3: TGTGCCAGCGGGGGGGACAATGAGCAGTTCTTC. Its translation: CASGGDNEQFF.

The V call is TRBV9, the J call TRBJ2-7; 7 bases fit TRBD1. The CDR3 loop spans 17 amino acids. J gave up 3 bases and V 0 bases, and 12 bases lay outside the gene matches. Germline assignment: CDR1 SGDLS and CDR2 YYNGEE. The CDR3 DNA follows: TGTGCCAGCAGCGTAGGAGACAGGGATATAGGACTCTACGAGCAGTACTTC. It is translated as CASSVGDRDIGLYEQYF.

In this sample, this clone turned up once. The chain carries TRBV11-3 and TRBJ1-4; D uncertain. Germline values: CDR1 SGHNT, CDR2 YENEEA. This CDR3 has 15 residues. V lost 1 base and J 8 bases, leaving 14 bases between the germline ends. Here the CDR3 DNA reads TGTGCCAGCAGCTTAGGTAACAGAGAGCGGGAAAAACTGTTTTTT. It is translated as CASSLGNREREKLFF.

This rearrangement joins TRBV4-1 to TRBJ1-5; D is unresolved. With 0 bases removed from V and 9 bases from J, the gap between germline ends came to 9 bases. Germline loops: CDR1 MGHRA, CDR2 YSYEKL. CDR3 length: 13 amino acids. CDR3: CASSQDGWGPQHF. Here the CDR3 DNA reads TGCGCCAGCAGCCAAGATGGGTGGGGGCCCCAGCATTTT.

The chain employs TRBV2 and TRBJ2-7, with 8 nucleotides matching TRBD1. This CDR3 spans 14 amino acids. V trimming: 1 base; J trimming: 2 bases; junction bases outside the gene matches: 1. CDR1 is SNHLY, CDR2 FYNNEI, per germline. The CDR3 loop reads CASSEGTGTYEQYF. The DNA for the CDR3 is TGTGCCAGCAGTGAAGGGACAGGGACCTACGAGCAGTACTTC.

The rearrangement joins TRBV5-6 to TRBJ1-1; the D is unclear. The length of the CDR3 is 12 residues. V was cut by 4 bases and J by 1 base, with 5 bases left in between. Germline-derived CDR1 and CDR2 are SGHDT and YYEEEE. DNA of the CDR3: TGTGCCAGCAGCCCTGGGAACACTGAAGCTTTCTTT. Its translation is CASSPGNTEAFF.